This T cell receptor (beta chain) was sequenced during a study of shared clonotypes between healthy human individuals. General study points: Sampling was confined to blood; repertoires within tissues likely differ. Measured sharing among donors was expected to vary with sequencing depth.

Germline V CDR1 and CDR2: MNHNY, SVGAGI (reference sequence). The CDR3 is 14 amino acids. After removal of 8 bases from V and 4 bases from J, the junction contained 7 bases not matched to a gene. Several immunoSEQ 96-well plates shared each subset's DNA, each plate a replicate. The unsorted PBMC sample used ten immunoSEQ deep assay plates. Generated by immunoSEQ multiplex PCR, the TCRdb table keeps only in-frame clones and is missing some. The repertoire consists of about 450,000 clones, with around 75% occurring once and the leading ten covering approximately 13%. This clone was recorded only once. What it binds is not known.

The chain employs TRBV6-6 and TRBJ2-7, with 11 bases lining up with TRBD2. Sequences were obtained from PBMCs. This sequence originates from a woman in her thirties or forties in good health. Some clones in this sample may be carry-over from other donors' samples. The CDR3 loop is CASGTSGGTYEQYF. The DNA of the CDR3 is TGTGCCAGCGGTACTAGCGGGGGAACTTACGAGCAGTACTTC.